These 3 T cell receptor beta chains originate from one sample sequenced in a study of shared clonotypes between healthy human individuals. The table came from immunoSEQ multiplex PCR; TCRdb's copy has only in-frame clones and leaves some out. The table lists roughly 650,000 clones, 95% to 96% of them singletons. CD45RO-negative, CCR7-positively selected cells formed the naive CD8 fraction, excluding terminally differentiated effector memory CD45RA+ cells. The specimen sequenced was naive CD8+ T cells sorted from blood. The receptors were sampled from a woman aged 25 to 39 in good health.

In regard to this clone: The identical CDR3 is also encoded by other nucleotide sequences in the sample. DNA of the CDR3: TGTGCCAGCAGCTACAGGGATAGCAATCAGCCCCAGCATTTT. It translates to CASSYRDSNQPQHF. J is TRBJ1-5 and V is TRBV27; D might be TRBD1 (6 bases). This CDR3 is 14 amino acids long. Trimming left V 6 bases short and J 0 bases short, with 9 bases between. The germline V gene has CDR1 MNHEY and CDR2 SMNVEV (reference sequence).

The chain couples TRBV6-1 to TRBJ1-1, with a tentative D call TRBD1 (5 bases). Deletions cut 2 bases from V and 0 bases from J, with 10 bases between. Germline V lookup: CDR1 MNHNS, CDR2 SASEGT. The CDR3 consists of 15 residues. This CDR3 is CASSEFGTMNTEAFF. DNA of the CDR3: TGTGCCAGCAGTGAATTCGGGACTATGAACACTGAAGCTTTCTTT.

The chain is built from TRBV25-1 and TRBJ2-7, with D perhaps given as TRBD1 or TRBD2 (5 bases each). The CDR3 has 12 amino acids. Germline CDR1 MGHDK, CDR2 SYGVNS. With 1 base removed from V and 7 bases from J, the gap between germline ends came to 8 bases. The CDR3 DNA follows: TGTGCCAGCAGTGAATCATGGGGGGAGCAGTACTTC. This codes for CASSESWGEQYF.